This T cell receptor (beta chain) comes out of a study of T cell changes during pregnancy in multiple sclerosis. Some clones are missing from TCRdb's copy, which holds only in-frame ones; the method was immunoSEQ multiplex PCR. The table lists 68,000 or so clones, roughly nine tenths of them singletons. The CDR3 runs to 14 residues. The germline V gene has CDR1 MDHEN and CDR2 SYDVKM. After removal of 3 bases from V and 6 bases from J, the junction contained 6 bases not matched to a gene. Material: peripheral blood, obtained in the second trimester of pregnancy. The chain couples TRBV28 to TRBJ2-7, with 9 bases identical to TRBD1. The TCR originated in a female donor in good health, enrolled as a control in a pregnancy study. The CDR3 DNA follows: TGTGCCAGCAGTTTGGGGACAGGGCGTCGCGAGCAGTACTTC. Amino acids: CASSLGTGRREQYF.